Given below is one T cell receptor (beta chain) in context. The entry originates in a study of T cell changes during pregnancy in multiple sclerosis. Assay used: immunoSEQ multiplex PCR; TCRdb lists only in-frame clones, some missing. This sample carries 70,000 to 80,000 clones, 75% to 90% of them seen once, and the ten largest clones take about 3%. Germline CDR1 and CDR2: KGHSH and LQKENI. V lost 1 base to trimming and J lost 6 bases, with 15 bases between them. The CDR3 length is 15 residues. The sequencing used peripheral blood, collected before pregnancy. The rearrangement joins TRBV18 to TRBJ1-2; D is unresolved. This receptor was identified in a female donor with multiple sclerosis, enrolled in a pregnancy study. CDR3 sequence: CASSPLEVNYDGYTF. CDR3 sequence (DNA): TGTGCCAGCTCACCACTGGAGGTGAACTATGATGGCTACACCTTC.